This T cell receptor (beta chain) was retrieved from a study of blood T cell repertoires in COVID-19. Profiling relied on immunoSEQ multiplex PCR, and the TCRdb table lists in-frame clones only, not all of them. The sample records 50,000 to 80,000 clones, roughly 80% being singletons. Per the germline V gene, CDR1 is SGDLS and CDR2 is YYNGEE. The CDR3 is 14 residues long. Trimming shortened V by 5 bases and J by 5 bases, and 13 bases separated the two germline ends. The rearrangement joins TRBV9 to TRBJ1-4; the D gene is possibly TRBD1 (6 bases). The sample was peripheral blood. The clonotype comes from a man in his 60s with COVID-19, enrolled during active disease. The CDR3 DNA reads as TGTGCCAGCAGTCTGGGGGCAGGCAATGAAAAACTGTTTTTT. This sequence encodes CASSLGAGNEKLFF.